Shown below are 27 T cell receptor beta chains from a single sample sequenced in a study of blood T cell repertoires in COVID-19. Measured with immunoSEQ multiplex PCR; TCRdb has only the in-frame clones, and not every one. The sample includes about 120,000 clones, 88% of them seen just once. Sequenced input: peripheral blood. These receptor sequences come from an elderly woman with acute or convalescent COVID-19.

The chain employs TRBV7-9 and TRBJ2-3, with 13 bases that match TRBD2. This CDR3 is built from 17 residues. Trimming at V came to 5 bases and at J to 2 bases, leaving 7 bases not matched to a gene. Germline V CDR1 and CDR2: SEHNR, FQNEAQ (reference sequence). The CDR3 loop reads CASSPPGLAGTTDTQYF. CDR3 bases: TGTGCCAGCAGCCCGCCGGGACTAGCGGGGACCACAGATACGCAGTATTTT.

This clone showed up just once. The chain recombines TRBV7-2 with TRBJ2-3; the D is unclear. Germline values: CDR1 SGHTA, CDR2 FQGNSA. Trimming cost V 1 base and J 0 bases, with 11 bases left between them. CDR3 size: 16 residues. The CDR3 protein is CASSLGFAASTDTQYF. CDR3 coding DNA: TGTGCCAGCAGCTTAGGGTTCGCGGCTAGCACAGATACGCAGTATTTT.

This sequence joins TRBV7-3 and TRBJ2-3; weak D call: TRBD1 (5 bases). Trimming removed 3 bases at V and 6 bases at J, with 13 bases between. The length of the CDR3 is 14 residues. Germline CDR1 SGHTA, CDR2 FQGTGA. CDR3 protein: CASSLTVSVDTQYF. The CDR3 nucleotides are TGTGCCAGCAGCTTGACAGTATCCGTCGATACGCAGTATTTT.

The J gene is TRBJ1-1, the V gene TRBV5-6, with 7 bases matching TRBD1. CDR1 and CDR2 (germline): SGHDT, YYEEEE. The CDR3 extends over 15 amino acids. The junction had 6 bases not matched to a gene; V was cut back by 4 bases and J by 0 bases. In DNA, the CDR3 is TGTGCCAGCAGCCTTACAGGGGACTTGAACACTGAAGCTTTCTTT. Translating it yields CASSLTGDLNTEAFF.

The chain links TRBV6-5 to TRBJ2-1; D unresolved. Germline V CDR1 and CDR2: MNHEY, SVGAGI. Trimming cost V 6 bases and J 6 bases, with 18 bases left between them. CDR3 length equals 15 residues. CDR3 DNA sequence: TGTGCCAGCAGCCCCCCCCTCCCTGAGATCAATGAGCAGTTCTTC. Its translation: CASSPPLPEINEQFF.

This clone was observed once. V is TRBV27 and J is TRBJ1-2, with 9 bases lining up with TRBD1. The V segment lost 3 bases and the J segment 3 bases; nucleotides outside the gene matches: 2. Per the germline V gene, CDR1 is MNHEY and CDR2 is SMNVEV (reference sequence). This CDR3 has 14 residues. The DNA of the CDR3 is TGTGCCAGCAGTTTGAGGACAGGGGACTATGGCTACACCTTC. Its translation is CASSLRTGDYGYTF.

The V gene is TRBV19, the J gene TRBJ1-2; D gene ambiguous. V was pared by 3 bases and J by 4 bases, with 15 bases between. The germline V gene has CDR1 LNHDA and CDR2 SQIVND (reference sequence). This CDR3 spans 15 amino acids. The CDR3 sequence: CASSISAQAPYGYTF. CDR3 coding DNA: TGTGCCAGTAGTATTTCGGCCCAGGCGCCCTATGGCTACACCTTC.

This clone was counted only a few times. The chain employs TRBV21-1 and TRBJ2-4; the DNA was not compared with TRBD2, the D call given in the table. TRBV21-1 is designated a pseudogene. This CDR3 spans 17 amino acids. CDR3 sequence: CASSKNRTSRGQYIQYF. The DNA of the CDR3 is TGTGCCAGCAGCAAAAACCGGACTAGCCGGGGACAGTACATTCAGTACTTC.

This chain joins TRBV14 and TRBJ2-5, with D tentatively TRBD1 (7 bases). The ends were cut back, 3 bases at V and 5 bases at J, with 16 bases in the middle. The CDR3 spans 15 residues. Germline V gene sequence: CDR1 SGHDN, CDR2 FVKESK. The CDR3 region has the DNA TGTGCCAGCAGCCACCGGACAGGAGGGTGGGAGACCCAGTACTTC. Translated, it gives CASSHRTGGWETQYF.

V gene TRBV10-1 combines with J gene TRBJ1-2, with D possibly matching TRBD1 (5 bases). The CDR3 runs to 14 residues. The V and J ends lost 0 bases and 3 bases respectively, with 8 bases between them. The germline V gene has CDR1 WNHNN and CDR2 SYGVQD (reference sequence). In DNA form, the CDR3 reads TGCGCCAGCAGTGAGTCTCAGGGCTACTATGGCTACACCTTC. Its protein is CASSESQGYYGYTF.

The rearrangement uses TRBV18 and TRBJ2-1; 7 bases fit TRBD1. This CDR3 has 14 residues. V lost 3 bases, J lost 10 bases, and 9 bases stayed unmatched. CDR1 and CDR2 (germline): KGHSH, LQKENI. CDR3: CASSPSDRVREQFF. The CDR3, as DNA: TGTGCCAGCTCACCCTCCGACAGGGTAAGAGAGCAGTTCTTC. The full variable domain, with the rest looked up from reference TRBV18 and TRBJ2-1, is NAGVMQNPRHLVRRRGQEARLRCSPMKGHSHVYWYRQLPEEGLKFMVYLQKENIIDESGMPKERFSAEFPKEGPSILRIQQVVRGDSAAYFCASSPSDRVREQFFGPGTRLTVL.

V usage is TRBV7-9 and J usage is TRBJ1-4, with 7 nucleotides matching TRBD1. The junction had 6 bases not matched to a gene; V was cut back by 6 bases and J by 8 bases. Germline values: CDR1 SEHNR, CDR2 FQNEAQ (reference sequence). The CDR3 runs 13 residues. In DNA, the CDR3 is TGTGCCAGCAGAACAGGGGTAGGCGAAAAACTGTTTTTT. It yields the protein CASRTGVGEKLFF.

The CDR3 here is CASRRQGASPLHF. The CDR3 bases are TGTGCCAGCAGAAGACAGGGGGCTTCACCCCTCCACTTT. The genes are TRBV6-5 and TRBJ1-6, with 10 bases identical to TRBD1. Trimming took 6 bases from V and 9 from J; bases not matched to a gene: 2. The germline V gene has CDR1 MNHEY and CDR2 SVGAGI. CDR3 length: 13 residues.

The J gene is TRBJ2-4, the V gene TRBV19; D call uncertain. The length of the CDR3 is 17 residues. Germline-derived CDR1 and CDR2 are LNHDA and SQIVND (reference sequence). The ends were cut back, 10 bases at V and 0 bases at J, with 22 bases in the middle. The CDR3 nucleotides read TGTGCCACTTCGGTAGGAAGATCGAGGCTAGCCAAAAACATTCAGTACTTC. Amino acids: CATSVGRSRLAKNIQYF.

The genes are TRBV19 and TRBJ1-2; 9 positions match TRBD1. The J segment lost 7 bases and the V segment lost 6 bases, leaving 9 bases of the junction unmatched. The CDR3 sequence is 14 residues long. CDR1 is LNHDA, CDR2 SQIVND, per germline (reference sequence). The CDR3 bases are TGTGCCAGTAGAGACGACAGGGGGAGAGGTGGCTACACCTTC. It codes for CASRDDRGRGGYTF.

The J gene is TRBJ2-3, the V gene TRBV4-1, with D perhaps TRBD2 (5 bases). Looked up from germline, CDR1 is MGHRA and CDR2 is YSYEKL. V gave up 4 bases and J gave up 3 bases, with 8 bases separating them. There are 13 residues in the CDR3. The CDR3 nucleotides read TGCGCCAGCAGCCCCTCGGGAACAGATACGCAGTATTTT. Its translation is CASSPSGTDTQYF.

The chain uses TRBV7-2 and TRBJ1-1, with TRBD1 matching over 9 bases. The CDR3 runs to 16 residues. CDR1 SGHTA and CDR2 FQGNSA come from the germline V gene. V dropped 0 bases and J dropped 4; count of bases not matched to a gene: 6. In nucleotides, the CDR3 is TGTGCCAGCAGCTTAGCTTCGACAGGGGGGTTCACTGAAGCTTTCTTT. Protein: CASSLASTGGFTEAFF.

The CDR3 coding sequence is TGTGCCAGCAGTCGGGACAGGGGGTCCACTGAGCAGTTCTTC. It specifies CASSRDRGSTEQFF. The V and J genes are TRBV2 and TRBJ2-1; 11 nucleotides match TRBD1. The CDR3 is made up of 14 amino acids. J lost 9 bases, V lost 5 bases, and 6 bases had no gene match. Germline assignment: CDR1 SNHLY and CDR2 FYNNEI.

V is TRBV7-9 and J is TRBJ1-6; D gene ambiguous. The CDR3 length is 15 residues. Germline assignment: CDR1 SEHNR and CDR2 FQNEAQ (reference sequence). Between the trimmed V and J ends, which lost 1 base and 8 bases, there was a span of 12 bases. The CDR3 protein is CASSLGLALYSPLHF. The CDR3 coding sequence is TGTGCCAGCAGCTTAGGGTTAGCTCTTTATTCACCCCTCCACTTT. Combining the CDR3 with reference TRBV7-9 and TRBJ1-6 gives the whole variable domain DTGVSQNPRHKITKRGQNVTFRCDPISEHNRLYWYRQTLGQGPEFLTYFQNEAQLEKSRLLSDRFSAERPKGSFSTLEIQRTEQGDSAMYLCASSLGLALYSPLHFGNGTRLTVT.

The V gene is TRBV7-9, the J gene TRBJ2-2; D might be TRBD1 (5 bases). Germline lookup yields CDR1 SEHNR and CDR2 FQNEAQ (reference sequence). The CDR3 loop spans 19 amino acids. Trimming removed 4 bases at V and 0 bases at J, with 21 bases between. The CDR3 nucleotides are TGTGCCAGCAGCTACATCCGCCTAGGGGTTTATACGAACACCGGGGAGCTGTTTTTT. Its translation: CASSYIRLGVYTNTGELFF. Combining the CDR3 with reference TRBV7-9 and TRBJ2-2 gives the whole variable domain DTGVSQNPRHKITKRGQNVTFRCDPISEHNRLYWYRQTLGQGPEFLTYFQNEAQLEKSRLLSDRFSAERPKGSFSTLEIQRTEQGDSAMYLCASSYIRLGVYTNTGELFFGEGSRLTVL.

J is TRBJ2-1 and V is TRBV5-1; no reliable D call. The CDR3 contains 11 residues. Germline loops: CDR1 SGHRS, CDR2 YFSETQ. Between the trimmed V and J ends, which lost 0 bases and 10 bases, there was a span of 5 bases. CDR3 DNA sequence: TGCGCCAGCAGCTTGGACCGGGAGCAGTTCTTC. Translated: CASSLDREQFF.

The CDR3 here is CASTQTENYGYTF. In DNA form, the CDR3 reads TGTGCCAGCACCCAGACAGAAAACTATGGCTACACCTTC. This chain links TRBV12-3 or TRBV12-4 with TRBJ1-2; possible D gene TRBD1, 5 bases. The CDR3 has 13 residues. V was pared by 7 bases and J by 2 bases, with 11 bases between.

The CDR3 bases are TGTGCCAGCTCACCACCGAGGCGAGGGTTAGGGAACACTGAAGCTTTCTTT. It encodes CASSPPRRGLGNTEAFF. The chain is built from TRBV18 and TRBJ1-1; D remains ambiguous. Germline CDR1 is KGHSH and CDR2 is LQKENI. The CDR3 totals 17 residues. V lost 0 bases and J lost 1, with 15 bases in between. The variable domain in full, with the rest retrieved from reference TRBV18 and TRBJ1-1, is NAGVMQNPRHLVRRRGQEARLRCSPMKGHSHVYWYRQLPEEGLKFMVYLQKENIIDESGMPKERFSAEFPKEGPSILRIQQVVRGDSAAYFCASSPPRRGLGNTEAFFGQGTRLTVV.

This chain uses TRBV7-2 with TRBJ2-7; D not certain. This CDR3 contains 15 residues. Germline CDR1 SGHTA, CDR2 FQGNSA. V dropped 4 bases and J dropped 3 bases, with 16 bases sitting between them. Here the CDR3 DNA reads TGTGCCAGCAGCTCATTTGGTACACAACACTACGAGCAGTACTTC. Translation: CASSSFGTQHYEQYF.

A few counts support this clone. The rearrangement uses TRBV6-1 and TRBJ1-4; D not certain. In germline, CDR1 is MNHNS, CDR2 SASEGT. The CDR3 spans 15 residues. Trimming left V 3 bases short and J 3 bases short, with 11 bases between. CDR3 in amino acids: CASSDSTFANEKLFF. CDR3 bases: TGTGCCAGCAGTGATTCGACATTTGCTAATGAAAAACTGTTTTTT.

In DNA, the CDR3 is TGTGCCAGCAGCGGGACAGAGAACTATGGCTACACCTTC. Translation gives CASSGTENYGYTF. The chain joins TRBV25-1 to TRBJ1-2; 7 bases match TRBD1. The germline V gene encodes CDR1 MGHDK and CDR2 SYGVNS. The junction had 3 bases not matched to a gene; V was cut back by 6 bases and J by 2 bases. This CDR3 has 13 residues.

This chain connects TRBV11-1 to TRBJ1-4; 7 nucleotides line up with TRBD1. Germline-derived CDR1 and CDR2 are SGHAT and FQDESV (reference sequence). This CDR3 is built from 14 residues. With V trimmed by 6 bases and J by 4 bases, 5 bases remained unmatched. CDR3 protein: CASRGTANNEKLFF. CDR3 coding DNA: TGTGCCAGCAGGGGGACAGCCAATAATGAAAAACTGTTTTTT.